Each of the 19 T cell receptor beta chains below was sequenced from the same sample in a study of cytotoxic CD8 clonotypes in ibrutinib-treated CLL. Some clones are missing from TCRdb's copy, which holds only in-frame ones; the method was immunoSEQ multiplex PCR. Of about 200,000 clones listed, about two thirds are singletons. The sample was PBMCs, taken after 24 months of ibrutinib treatment. All receptors derive from a human donor with chronic lymphocytic leukemia.

The chain carries TRBV6-5 and TRBJ1-2; TRBD1 matches at 8 bases. The germline CDR1 and CDR2 sequences are MNHEY and SVGAGI. The CDR3 is 14 amino acids. J gave up 7 bases and V 3 bases, and 7 bases lay outside the gene matches. CDR3 amino acids: CASSYSDRAGGYTF. CDR3 sequence (DNA): TGTGCCAGCAGTTATTCGGACAGGGCGGGTGGCTACACCTTC.

The gene calls are TRBV6-5 and TRBJ2-7, with D perhaps being TRBD1 or TRBD2 (6 bases each). The CDR3 has 14 residues. Germline CDR1 and CDR2: MNHEY and SVGAGI. V was trimmed by 7 bases and J by 3 bases, leaving 16 bases between them. The CDR3 sequence is CASTTGDTYYEQYF. For the CDR3, the DNA is TGTGCCAGCACCACGGGGGACACATACTACGAGCAGTACTTC.

This clone was picked up a small number of times. V and J are TRBV30 and TRBJ1-1; the D gene is possibly TRBD1 (6 bases). CDR1 GTSNPN and CDR2 SVGIG come from the germline V gene (reference sequence). Trimming took 0 bases from V and 3 from J, leaving 14 bases between them. The CDR3 runs to 15 residues. CDR3 nucleotide sequence: TGTGCCTGGAGTGTACCGGGGGGCAAATACACTGAAGCTTTCTTT. It codes for CAWSVPGGKYTEAFF.

The rearrangement links TRBV5-4 to TRBJ1-2, with D perhaps matching TRBD1 (6 bases). Germline CDR1 is SGHNT and CDR2 is YYREEE (reference sequence). The V gene lost 3 bases and the J gene lost 1 base, with 10 bases spanning the gap. The CDR3 is made up of 14 amino acids. CDR3 nucleotides: TGTGCCAGCAGCTCCCCAGGGGTTAACTATGGCTACACCTTC. Translating it yields CASSSPGVNYGYTF.

This clone was found a few times. V and J are TRBV7-7 and TRBJ2-6; 7 bases fit TRBD2. CDR1 and CDR2 (germline): SSHAT, FNYEAQ (reference sequence). The CDR3 spans 14 residues. V was pared by 6 bases and J by 5 bases, with 4 bases of the junction left unmatched. CDR3 nucleotides: TGTGCCAGCAGTCCGGGAGGCTGGGCCAACGTCCTGACTTTC. Translating it yields CASSPGGWANVLTF.

This chain joins TRBV13 and TRBJ2-7; 7 nucleotides agree with TRBD2. The germline V gene has CDR1 PRHDT and CDR2 FYEKMQ (reference sequence). Trimming took 5 bases from V and 0 from J; bases not matched to a gene: 16. CDR3 size: 18 residues. CDR3 protein: CASSTRTRALISSYEQYF. The DNA of the CDR3 is TGTGCCAGCAGCACTCGGACTAGGGCGCTTATTAGCTCCTACGAGCAGTACTTC.

The table lists this clone with a few counts. The chain couples TRBV27 to TRBJ2-7; unclear D gene. The germline gives CDR1 MNHEY, CDR2 SMNVEV (reference sequence). CDR3 length equals 14 residues. The V end was cut by 6 bases, the J end by 6 bases, with 18 bases between. The CDR3 loop reads CASSHVRTFLEQYF. The CDR3 bases are TGTGCCAGCAGCCACGTCCGGACCTTTCTCGAGCAGTACTTC.

In DNA form, the CDR3 reads TGCAGCGTGCGACAGGGTACCTACAATGAGCAGTTCTTC. Translated: CSVRQGTYNEQFF. J is TRBJ2-1 and V is TRBV29-1, with 7 bases lining up with TRBD1. The germline V gene encodes CDR1 SQVTM and CDR2 ANQGSEA. CDR3 length: 13 residues. The V segment lost 6 bases and the J segment 2 bases; nucleotides outside the gene matches: 4.

This clone has only one observation. The genes are TRBV10-2 and TRBJ2-5, with 10 bases that match TRBD2. CDR1 is WSHSY and CDR2 is SAAADI in the germline V gene. This CDR3 is 16 amino acids long. J lost 4 bases, V lost 3 bases, and 8 bases had no gene match. CDR3 amino acids: CASSELAGGLGETQYF. The CDR3 bases are TGCGCCAGCAGTGAATTAGCGGGAGGCCTTGGAGAGACCCAGTACTTC.

The chain links TRBV4-3 to TRBJ2-2, with D possibly matching TRBD2 (6 bases). Trimming removed 0 bases from V and 7 bases from J, with 18 bases in between. Germline lookup yields CDR1 LGHNA and CDR2 YSLEER. The CDR3 is made up of 17 amino acids. The chain's CDR3 is CASSQDRRGARGGELFF. In DNA form, the CDR3 reads TGCGCCAGCAGCCAAGATAGGAGGGGAGCCCGGGGCGGGGAGCTGTTTTTT.

The chain uses TRBV7-2 and TRBJ2-6; the D gene is possibly TRBD1 (5 bases). V gave up 5 bases and J gave up 0 bases, with 14 bases separating them. Germline V gene sequence: CDR1 SGHTA, CDR2 FQGNSA. This CDR3 has 17 residues. In DNA form, the CDR3 reads TGTGCCAGCAGCCCCCTAAGGGGAAGCTCTGGGGCCAACGTCCTGACTTTC. Protein sequence: CASSPLRGSSGANVLTF.

In this sample, this clone turned up a few times. This chain uses TRBV25-1 with TRBJ2-1; the D is unclear. Germline CDR1 MGHDK, CDR2 SYGVNS. Trimming stripped 4 bases from V and 4 bases from J, with 11 bases between. The CDR3 has 14 residues. This CDR3 reads CASSVYADYNEQFF. Written as DNA, the CDR3 is TGTGCCAGCAGTGTATATGCGGATTACAATGAGCAGTTCTTC.

CDR3 sequence reads: CASSVSGEVETDTQYF. CDR3 coding DNA: TGTGCCAGCAGCGTATCAGGGGAAGTCGAGACAGATACGCAGTATTTT. V gene TRBV9 combines with J gene TRBJ2-3, with D perhaps matching TRBD1 (6 bases). Trimming stripped 1 base from V and 3 bases from J, with 15 bases between. This CDR3 spans 16 amino acids. Germline CDR1 SGDLS, CDR2 YYNGEE.

The chain has TRBV30 and TRBJ1-5, with a tentative D call TRBD1 (5 bases). The CDR3 runs 13 residues. The germline V gene has CDR1 GTSNPN and CDR2 SVGIG (reference sequence). V gave up 5 bases and J gave up 3 bases, with 11 bases separating them. DNA for the CDR3: TGTGCCTGGCAGGCGGGGGACAATCAGCCCCAGCATTTT. It encodes CAWQAGDNQPQHF.

This chain joins TRBV6-6 and TRBJ2-7, with 12 bases lining up with TRBD2. Germline CDR1 MNHNY, CDR2 SVGAGI (reference sequence). CDR3 length: 14 residues. J was trimmed by 2 bases and V by 5 bases; bases with no gene match: 1. The CDR3 coding sequence is TGTGCCAGCAGTAGGACTAGCGGGGCCTACGAGCAGTACTTC. It yields the protein CASSRTSGAYEQYF.

The V call is TRBV28, the J call TRBJ2-5, with 7 bases lining up with TRBD1. This CDR3 has 15 amino acids. Unmatched junction bases numbered 10, after V lost 6 bases and J lost 3 bases. Germline V gene data show CDR1 as MDHEN and CDR2 as SYDVKM. This CDR3 reads CASSLHGTEEETQYF. The CDR3 DNA is TGTGCCAGCAGCCTACACGGGACAGAAGAAGAGACCCAGTACTTC.

The CDR3 coding sequence is TGTGCCAGCAGTGCCCGAGACTCCTACGAGCAGTACTTC. It encodes CASSARDSYEQYF. This chain uses TRBV6-1 with TRBJ2-7; no clear D gene. The germline CDR1 and CDR2 sequences are MNHNS and SASEGT. V was trimmed by 4 bases and J by 0 bases, leaving 7 bases between them. The CDR3 spans 13 residues.

V is TRBV4-3 and J is TRBJ2-5, with D possibly TRBD2 on 5 matching bases. V dropped 5 bases and J dropped 2 bases, with 9 bases sitting between them. This CDR3 spans 13 amino acids. Per the germline V gene, CDR1 is LGHNA and CDR2 is YSLEER. The CDR3 sequence: CASSSTGQETQYF. Written as DNA, the CDR3 is TGCGCCAGCAGCTCTACGGGACAAGAGACCCAGTACTTC.

The chain recombines TRBV30 with TRBJ2-1; D is uncertain. There are 12 residues in the CDR3. CDR1 is GTSNPN, CDR2 SVGIG, per germline (reference sequence). V lost 4 bases to trimming and J lost 9 bases, with 13 bases between them. CDR3 residues: CAWNAAGVEQFF. CDR3 DNA sequence: TGTGCCTGGAACGCCGCTGGGGTTGAGCAGTTCTTC.